A selection of T cell receptor beta chains follows, all from one sample in a study of blood T cell repertoires in COVID-19. Libraries were prepared by immunoSEQ multiplex PCR; TCRdb keeps only in-frame clonotypes and omits some of them. The table lists some 270,000 clones, about 83% of them singletons. The sequenced sample was peripheral blood. These receptors all stem from an elderly woman with COVID-19, enrolled during active disease. The conserved cysteine and the conserved F or W are not part of the CDR3 here.

j_call: TRBJ1-5
v_call: TRBV5-1
cdr3_aa: ASSQTGLFNQPQH

j_call: TRBJ1-1
v_call: TRBV30
cdr3_aa: AWGGKQGSEAF

j_call: TRBJ1-2
v_call: TRBV6-5
cdr3_aa: ASRGWQGDGYT

j_call: TRBJ1-5
v_call: TRBV28
cdr3_aa: ASSRTGQGNQPQH

j_call: TRBJ1-6
v_call: TRBV19
cdr3_aa: ASSSLQRRSPLH

j_call: TRBJ1-2
v_call: TRBV6-6
cdr3_aa: ASRGDNGGGYT

j_call: TRBJ2-6
v_call: TRBV3-1/TRBV3-2
cdr3_aa: ASSRSGTGANVLT

j_call: TRBJ1-5
v_call: TRBV2
cdr3_aa: ASSAHTSQPQH

j_call: TRBJ1-2
v_call: TRBV7-2
cdr3_aa: ASREAGAGANYGYT

j_call: TRBJ1-5
v_call: TRBV3-1/TRBV3-2
cdr3_aa: ASSPAGNQPQH

j_call: TRBJ1-3
v_call: TRBV6-2/TRBV6-3
cdr3_aa: ASSYSRDSSGNTIY

j_call: TRBJ1-4
v_call: TRBV25-1
cdr3_aa: ASSDDTGTTAAHEKLF

j_call: TRBJ1-2
v_call: TRBV2
cdr3_aa: ATKTGGKTLRGYT

j_call: TRBJ1-3
v_call: TRBV6-1
cdr3_aa: ASSVSRSGSGNTIY

j_call: TRBJ2-7
v_call: TRBV7-8
cdr3_aa: ASSLATGKTYEQY

j_call: TRBJ2-2
v_call: TRBV21-1
cdr3_aa: ASNPRQAPNTGELF

j_call: TRBJ1-2
v_call: TRBV12-3/TRBV12-4
cdr3_aa: ASSQDRTYGYT

j_call: TRBJ1-2
v_call: TRBV2
cdr3_aa: ASLQGSHGYT